This entry describes one TCR beta chain. Its antigen is not known. The CDR3 is made up of 17 amino acids. J lost 4 bases, V lost 4 bases, and 6 bases had no gene match. Germline V CDR1 and CDR2: MNHNS, SASEGT. These data are taken from a study of T cell responses to AZD1222 COVID-19 vaccine. General study findings and limits: Spike as a whole was targeted by vaccine-associated CD4 TCRs, dominant at 160-218 and 743-854.

This table comes from immunoSEQ multiplex PCR, and its TCRdb copy is limited to in-frame clones, with some not included. Of about 150,000 clones listed, 88% are singletons. This TCR came from an adult who had recovered from COVID-19. Here the sequenced sample was peripheral blood, taken after recovery from COVID-19. The chain joins TRBV6-1 to TRBJ2-3; 15 nucleotides match TRBD2. The CDR3 DNA reads as TGTGCCAGCAGTGTCGGACTAGCGGGGGGGAGGGCAGATACGCAGTATTTT. Protein product: CASSVGLAGGRADTQYF.